What follows is one TCR beta chain and its context. Its cognate antigen is unknown. Method: immunoSEQ multiplex PCR; TCRdb's copy keeps in-frame clones and lacks some. Of about 60,000 clones in the sample, approximately 90% were seen once. Trimming pared 0 bases from V and 3 bases from J, leaving 5 bases between. Germline values: CDR1 KGHSH, CDR2 LQKENI. The CDR3 spans 13 residues. The data were taken from a study of OX40 agonist ivuxolimab in advanced cancers. Study-level findings and limits: The work left the antigen specificity of expanded peripheral T cells undetermined. In a subset of nonresponders, normalized T-cell clonal expansion was also low. CD8+ T cells were the subset that, on average, had more expanded clones than CD4+. Some of the lowest clonal expansion was seen in partial responders at 0.1-3.0 mg/kg.

The J gene is TRBJ1-1, the V gene TRBV18; the D is unclear. This receptor was taken from an adult with an advanced solid tumor such as melanoma, head and neck, liver or kidney cancer. Here the sequenced sample was CD4+ or CD8+ T cells sorted from blood, taken in a trial of the OX40 agonist ivuxolimab. CDR3: CASSPPSYTEAFF. In DNA, the CDR3 is TGTGCCAGCTCACCACCGAGTTACACTGAAGCTTTCTTT.